These T cell receptor beta chains were read from a single sample in a study of T cells in Graves' hyperthyroidism and ophthalmopathy. TCRdb processed the multiplex PCR reads anew with MiXCR; each CDR3 protein has one entry. The table has 450,000 to 500,000 distinct CDR3 sequences, 20% to 25% seen once. The sequencing input was blood. The receptor set was obtained from an older woman with Graves' ophthalmopathy. The CDR3 runs from the conserved cysteine through the conserved F or W. A D gene is named only where the DNA matches it firmly. Where a row states a size, it is once, few, many or the class of an expanded clone; other rows omit it.

TGTGCCAGCAGCGTAGACGGCTTCACTGAAGCTTTCTTT | CASSVDGFTEAFF | TRBV9 | . | . | TRBJ1-1
TGTGCCAGCAGTTACTCGAAGTTAGCCGGGTACGAGCAGTACTTC | CASSYSKLAGYEQYF | TRBV6-5 | . | few | TRBJ2-7
TGCAGTGCTAACCTACTAGCGGGAGTGCAGTTCTTC | CSANLLAGVQFF | TRBV20-1 | TRBD2 | . | TRBJ2-1
TGTGCCAGCAGTACGACTAGCGGGAGGTTTGGTGAGCAGTTCTTC | CASSTTSGRFGEQFF | TRBV28 | TRBD2 | few | TRBJ2-1
TGTGCCAGCGGTGCGATCGGAAACACCATATATTTT | CASGAIGNTIYF | TRBV6-1 | . | . | TRBJ1-3
TGTGCCAGCAGTAACCCCGGAGTTGGCGAGCAGTACTTC | CASSNPGVGEQYF | TRBV5-6 | . | . | TRBJ2-7
TGCAGTGCTAGGGGGATAACAGGGGGCTCCTACACCTTC | CSARGITGGSYTF | TRBV20-1 | TRBD1 | many | TRBJ1-2
TGTGCCAGCTCACTCAAGACAGGATCCCTGTACACTGAAGCTTTCTTT | CASSLKTGSLYTEAFF | TRBV18 | . | few | TRBJ1-1
TGCGCCAGCAGCCGAGCAGGGTCGGACACTGAAGCTTTCTTT | CASSRAGSDTEAFF | TRBV5-1 | . | few | TRBJ1-1
TGTGCCAGTAGTTGGAGGGGGCGTAACACTGAAGCTTTCTTT | CASSWRGRNTEAFF | TRBV19 | TRBD1 | many | TRBJ1-1
TGCGCCAGCAGCATCACAGGGGTGAGAGACACTGAAGCTTTCTTT | CASSITGVRDTEAFF | TRBV5-1 | TRBD1 | few | TRBJ1-1
TGCGCCAGCAGCTCGGCTCAGACAGGGGTAGGGACCGGGGAGCTGTTTTTT | CASSSAQTGVGTGELFF | TRBV5-1 | TRBD1 | few | TRBJ2-2
TGTGCCAGCAACCTTGGGACGGCGAGCTCTGGGGCCAACGTCCTGACTTTC | CASNLGTASSGANVLTF | TRBV6-1 | . | few | TRBJ2-6
TGTGCCAGCAGGGGAGCGGGTACGGCCTACGAGCAGTACTTC | CASRGAGTAYEQYF | TRBV27 | . | many | TRBJ2-7
TGTGCCAGCAGTGGGACAGGCAATCAGCCCCAGCATTTT | CASSGTGNQPQHF | TRBV2 | . | many | TRBJ1-5
TGTGCCTGGAGTGTACTGGAGGGTAGGGAGCAGTACTTC | CAWSVLEGREQYF | TRBV30 | . | . | TRBJ2-7
TGTGCCAGCAGGCGGACAGGCCCCACTCAAGAGACCCAGTACTTC | CASRRTGPTQETQYF | TRBV7-6 | TRBD1 | . | TRBJ2-5
TGTGCCACCAGTGATTTAGTATATAGCAATCAGCCCCAGCATTTT | CATSDLVYSNQPQHF | TRBV24-1 | . | few | TRBJ1-5
TGTGCCTGGAGTACTAGTGGGAATCAGCCCCAGCATTTT | CAWSTSGNQPQHF | TRBV30 | . | few | TRBJ1-5
TGCAGCGTTGAAAGGGCAGGGGAACTATCTGGGGCCAACGTCCTGACTTTC | CSVERAGELSGANVLTF | TRBV29-1 | . | . | TRBJ2-6
TGTGCCAGCATTACACCCCAGAGCGGAAAGACCCAGTACTTC | CASITPQSGKTQYF | TRBV28 | . | . | TRBJ2-5
TGTGCCAGCAGTCCCGAGGGACTAGCGGGACGCTCCGCCAAAAACATTCAGTACTTC | CASSPEGLAGRSAKNIQYF | TRBV27 | TRBD2 | . | TRBJ2-4